The present TCR beta chain was sequenced within a study of CD8+ T cells in alopecia areata. General study points: For baseline CD8+ expansion, any link to response stays uncertain with one nonresponder. Normal scalp showed lower clonality than lesional scalp, especially alopecia totalis/universalis. Although TCR sharing was seen in mice, sharing across patients was less clear, possibly for HLA-related reasons. Scalp and blood retained many expanded lesional clones during tofacitinib.

The CDR3 covers 12 residues. V dropped 0 bases and J dropped 4 bases, with 0 bases sitting between them. Per germline, CDR1 LNHNV and CDR2 YYDKDF (reference sequence). RNA extraction was followed by reverse transcription into cDNA, which acted as the sequencing template. Here immunoSEQ multiplex PCR was the method, and the copy in TCRdb shows in-frame clones only, minus some. The sample consists of about 210,000 clones, about 58% of them appearing once. This clone was observed a few times. Its cognate antigen is unknown. The treatment is: oral pan-JAK inhibitor, 5-10 mg twice daily. This clonotype was obtained from a human donor with alopecia areata. This specimen consisted of CD4+ T cells sorted from blood, obtained at week 4, from a patient treated with tofacitinib. The chain carries TRBV15 and TRBJ2-2, with D unresolved. The CDR3 sequence: CATSRDTGELFF. Here the CDR3 DNA reads TGTGCCACCAGCAGAGACACCGGGGAGCTGTTTTTT.